This passage covers 13 T cell receptor beta chains from one sample sequenced in a study of response to subunit inactivated influenza vaccine. TCRdb passed the RT-PCR reads through MiXCR, listing each CDR3 protein once. In the table there are 500,000 to 550,000 distinct CDR3 sequences, 6% to 9% of which are singletons. Here the sequenced sample was PBMCs from blood, taken roughly 24 months after vaccination. These TCRs come from a man in his fifties or sixties who received an inactivated influenza vaccine.

This sequence joins TRBV20-1 and TRBJ1-2; no firm D call. This CDR3 has 12 amino acids. With 5 bases removed from V and 5 bases from J, the gap between germline ends came to 12 bases. The germline V gene has CDR1 DFQATT and CDR2 SNEGSKA (reference sequence). This CDR3 is CSASGSAYGYTF. The DNA of the CDR3 is TGCAGTGCTTCGGGGTCAGCTTATGGCTACACCTTC.

This clonotype was picked up a small number of times. V and J are TRBV6-2 or TRBV6-3 and TRBJ2-1, with a weak D call TRBD2 (6 bases). V was shortened by 3 bases and J by 0 bases, with 15 bases between the two germline ends. The CDR3 is 17 residues long. Germline CDR1 reads MNHEY; CDR2 reads SVGEGT. For the CDR3, the DNA is TGTGCCAGCAGTTATACCCCCCGGGGGAGCTCCTACAATGAGCAGTTCTTC. Translating it yields CASSYTPRGSSYNEQFF.

This clonotype was recorded many times. This chain uses TRBV7-9 with TRBJ2-1; 12 bases align to TRBD2. V was clipped by 2 bases and J by 9 bases; unmatched bases: 11. Germline V gene data show CDR1 as SEHNR and CDR2 as FQNEAQ (reference sequence). This CDR3 region has 17 residues. The CDR3 here is CASSLSYLAGGPGEQFF. The CDR3 DNA reads as TGTGCCAGCAGCTTAAGTTACCTAGCGGGGGGGCCTGGTGAGCAGTTCTTC.

This clonotype was detected ten times or more. The chain uses TRBV7-2 and TRBJ2-2, with D possibly being TRBD2 (5 bases). Trimming removed 2 bases at V and 6 bases at J, with 7 bases between. This CDR3 spans 13 amino acids. The germline V gene has CDR1 SGHTA and CDR2 FQGNSA. The CDR3 coding sequence is TGTGCCAGCAGCTTATTCGGGGCCGGGGAGCTGTTTTTT. It specifies CASSLFGAGELFF.

V gene TRBV7-9 combines with J gene TRBJ2-3; TRBD2 matches 7 bases. The CDR3 is 14 amino acids. Germline V gene sequence: CDR1 SEHNR, CDR2 FQNEAQ (reference sequence). The ends lost 4 bases at V and 10 bases at J; junction bases unmatched: 11. The CDR3 is CASSSSGTRRSQYF. The CDR3 DNA sequence: TGTGCCAGCAGCTCAAGCGGGACCCGCCGTTCGCAGTATTTT.

This clonotype showed up just a few times. The rearrangement uses TRBV3-1 and TRBJ2-4; D not resolved. Looked up from germline, CDR1 is LGHDT and CDR2 is YNNKEL (reference sequence). V dropped 2 bases and J dropped 5 bases, with 4 bases sitting between them. The CDR3 spans 12 residues. The DNA for the CDR3 is TGTGCCAGCAGCCAAACCCAAAACATTCAGTACTTC. The encoded protein is CASSQTQNIQYF.

V and J are TRBV5-1 and TRBJ1-4; TRBD1 might be the D (6 bases). The CDR3 is 17 amino acids. Trimming pared 0 bases from V and 0 bases from J, leaving 12 bases between. Per germline, CDR1 SGHRS and CDR2 YFSETQ. Written as DNA, the CDR3 is TGCGCCAGCAGCTTGGGCCAGGGGCTTGCAACTAATGAAAAACTGTTTTTT. Its translation: CASSLGQGLATNEKLFF.

Many counts were recorded for this clonotype. The rearrangement links TRBV5-1 to TRBJ2-1, with 8 bases identical to TRBD2. The CDR3 contains 15 residues. The V segment lost 0 bases and the J segment 3 bases; nucleotides outside the gene matches: 2. Germline CDR1 SGHRS, CDR2 YFSETQ. The CDR3 sequence: CASSLALAGYNEQFF. CDR3 in DNA: TGCGCCAGCAGCTTGGCGCTAGCGGGCTACAATGAGCAGTTCTTC.

On this clonotype: The junction and the germline gene differ at one end; a read error may be behind it. This chain joins TRBV10-3 and TRBJ2-5; D may be TRBD1 or TRBD2 (5 bases each). Germline V lookup: CDR1 ENHRY, CDR2 SYGVKD. The CDR3 is 13 amino acids. The CDR3, as DNA: TGTTCCATCAGTCCGGGGAGTTGGGACACCCAGTACTTC. Translated: CSISPGSWDTQYF.

The V gene is TRBV20-1, the J gene TRBJ1-5; D is uncertain. Germline values: CDR1 DFQATT, CDR2 SNEGSKA (reference sequence). Trimming pared 2 bases from V and 11 bases from J, leaving 13 bases between. This CDR3 spans 12 amino acids. For the CDR3, the DNA is TGCAGTGCTAGAACGGCGTCATCGGCCCAGCATTTT. Its translation: CSARTASSAQHF.

This clonotype was seen more than once but under ten times. V gene TRBV4-1 combines with J gene TRBJ2-7; D may be TRBD2 (6 bases). Trimming took off 0 bases at V and 3 bases at J, with 9 bases between the two ends. The CDR3 sequence is 14 residues long. Germline CDR1 and CDR2: MGHRA and YSYEKL. Written as DNA, the CDR3 is TGCGCCAGCAGCCAAGATTGGACTATCTACGAGCAGTACTTC. This encodes CASSQDWTIYEQYF.

The chain carries TRBV7-2 and TRBJ2-1; D call uncertain. V lost 2 bases, J lost 12 bases, and 11 bases lay in between. CDR1 is SGHTA, CDR2 FQGNSA, per germline. This CDR3 is built from 12 residues. In DNA form, the CDR3 reads TGTGCCAGCAGCTTACTAACTATAGTGCAGTTCTTC. This translates into CASSLLTIVQFF.

This clonotype was seen repeatedly, ten times or more. This sequence joins TRBV5-1 and TRBJ2-7; TRBD1 matches 11 bases. With V trimmed by 3 bases and J by 4 bases, 3 bases remained unmatched. The germline V gene has CDR1 SGHRS and CDR2 YFSETQ. This CDR3 spans 14 amino acids. CDR3 residues: CASSYGTGGYEQYF. The CDR3 DNA is TGCGCCAGCAGCTACGGGACAGGGGGTTACGAGCAGTACTTC.